Listed below are T cell receptor beta chains from one sample, sequenced in a study of T-cell memory formation after mild COVID-19. TCRdb fed the 5' RACE reads into MiXCR, producing one record per CDR3 protein. The sample has approximately 290,000 distinct CDR3 sequences, around 19% seen once. The sequencing sample was made of PBMCs or a T cell subset sorted from them (not recorded which). The receptors shown here come from a man aged 18-30 years who had mild COVID-19 (a few samples of this study predate the infection). Cell type and time point are not known. The CDR3 runs from the conserved cysteine through the conserved F or W. Not every row has a clone size; where given, it reads once, few, many or a size class.

TRBJ2-3	TRBV5-1	.	CASSLYPGAVDTQYF
TRBJ2-3	TRBV7-6	many	CASSSRLADRTDTQYF
TRBJ2-3	TRBV4-2	.	CASSQGVAGGPDTQYF
TRBJ2-1	TRBV6-2/TRBV6-3	few	CASTIGAYNEQFF
TRBJ1-1	TRBV7-9	.	CASSPQLDRDTEAFF
TRBJ1-1	TRBV12-5	.	CASGRTGMTEAFF
TRBJ1-4	TRBV20-1	few	CSASPPGFGEKLFF
TRBJ1-2	TRBV27	.	CASSLSGGHGYTF
TRBJ1-5	TRBV6-6	.	CASSQQGGGQPQHF
TRBJ2-7	TRBV11-3	few	CASSLVGTPRTYEQYF